One and the same sample provided the 10 T cell receptor beta chains below, sequenced in a study of regulatory T cells in long-lasting Graves disease. iRepertoire HTBI primers and Arm-PCR of CDR3 regions built TCR beta libraries. TCRdb re-called the multiplex PCR reads through MiXCR, storing one row per CDR3 protein. The sample has a few hundred thousand distinct CDR3 sequences, around 20% seen once. This sample's time point: persistent/refractory GD, antithyroid drugs over 5 years with positive TRAb. The TCR library was made from RNA that had been extracted from PBMCs in TRIzol. Sequencing used peripheral blood mononuclear cells (PBMCs), obtained when the disease was refractory, from a patient treated with antithyroid drugs. The receptors originated from a female donor with Graves disease.

This clonotype was detected ten times or more. The J gene is TRBJ1-2, the V gene TRBV6-1; no reliable D call. CDR1 MNHNS and CDR2 SASEGT come from the germline V gene. The V end was cut by 5 bases, the J end by 4 bases, with 8 bases between. The CDR3 loop spans 12 amino acids. The CDR3, as DNA: TGTGCCAGCAGTCCCTCCGTCTATGGCTACACCTTC. This encodes CASSPSVYGYTF.

The V call is TRBV6-1, the J call TRBJ2-2, with D possibly being TRBD1 (5 bases). The CDR3 loop spans 16 amino acids. Germline-derived CDR1 and CDR2 are MNHNS and SASEGT. Trimming removed 6 bases at V and 0 bases at J, with 14 bases between. CDR3 region: CASRVLQDTNTGELFF. CDR3 nucleotide sequence: TGTGCCAGCAGAGTACTACAGGATACGAACACCGGGGAGCTGTTTTTT.

The V call is TRBV24-1, the J call TRBJ2-3, with 8 nucleotides matching TRBD2. Germline V gene data show CDR1 as KGHDR and CDR2 as SFDVKD. The CDR3 spans 14 residues. J gave up 3 bases and V 4 bases, and 2 bases lay outside the gene matches. The DNA for the CDR3 is TGTGCCACCAGTGACCCTAGCGGGACAGATACGCAGTATTTT. It codes for CATSDPSGTDTQYF.

The rearrangement joins TRBV27 to TRBJ1-2; TRBD1 matches 11 bases. Germline V lookup: CDR1 MNHEY, CDR2 SMNVEV (reference sequence). The CDR3 extends over 15 amino acids. The trim removed 5 bases at V and 2 bases at J, leaving 4 bases unmatched. The CDR3 sequence is CASSDWTGGNYGYTF. In DNA form, the CDR3 reads TGTGCCAGCAGTGACTGGACAGGGGGCAACTATGGCTACACCTTC.

This clonotype came up many times. This chain joins TRBV28 and TRBJ1-5; D unclear. This CDR3 contains 14 residues. Germline CDR1 and CDR2: MDHEN and SYDVKM. Between the trimmed V and J ends, which lost 5 bases and 0 bases, there was a span of 8 bases. DNA for the CDR3: TGTGCCAGCAGTGTTGACTATAGCAATCAGCCCCAGCATTTT. Protein sequence: CASSVDYSNQPQHF.

This clonotype was seen a single time. This may come from a read error, since a much larger clone is one base off. This sequence joins TRBV24-1 and TRBJ1-5; D is undetermined. CDR1 and CDR2 (germline): KGHDR, SFDVKD. This CDR3 has 14 residues. CDR3 sequence reads: CATSDSVGNQPQRF. The CDR3 nucleotides are TGTGCCACCAGTGATTCCGTGGGGAATCAGCCCCAGCGTTTT.

As concerns this clonotype: One base away lies a much larger clone, so this may be a sequencing read error. This chain links TRBV5-1 with TRBJ2-2; weak D call: TRBD2 (5 bases). Germline CDR1 is SGHRS and CDR2 is YFSETQ. CDR3 length: 16 residues. Here the CDR3 DNA reads TGCGCCAGCAGCTCCGCGCCTTTAGGCAGCGACGGGGAGCTGTCTTTT. Translated: CASSSAPLGSDGELSF. Looking up the rest from reference TRBV5-1 and TRBJ2-2 gives the full variable domain: KAGVTQTPRYLIKTRGQQVTLSCSPISGHRSVSWYQQTPGQGLQFLFEYFSETQRNKGNFPGRFSGRQFSNSRSEMNVSTLELGDSALYLCASSSAPLGSDGELSFGEGSRLTVL.

This clonotype appeared a few times. This chain uses TRBV11-2 with TRBJ2-7, with TRBD2 matching 8 bases. The CDR3 extends over 16 amino acids. Per the germline V gene, CDR1 is SGHAT and CDR2 is FQNNGV. With 0 bases clipped from V and 4 bases from J, the junction kept 8 bases outside the gene matches. CDR3 coding DNA: TGTGCCAGCAGCTTAGAATGGGCGGGAGGCATTTACGAGCAGTACTTC. Translating gives CASSLEWAGGIYEQYF.

The chain carries TRBV20-1 and TRBJ2-5, with D possibly being TRBD2 (6 bases). Trimming took off 4 bases at V and 3 bases at J, with 24 bases between the two ends. This CDR3 has 17 residues. In germline, CDR1 is DFQATT, CDR2 SNEGSKA (reference sequence). CDR3 nucleotides: TGCAGTGCTACACCACCGGTGACACCCCTAGCGAAAGAGACCCAGTACTTC. It is translated as CSATPPVTPLAKETQYF.

A note on this clonotype: A much bigger clone sits one base away, suggesting this may be a read error. The chain's CDR3 is CASSELLPSSGANALTF. The CDR3 DNA reads TGTGCCAGCAGTGAACTCTTGCCGAGCTCTGGGGCCAACGCCCTGACTTTC. The rearrangement joins TRBV6-2 or TRBV6-3 to TRBJ2-6, with D possibly being TRBD1 (5 bases). The V gene's germline CDR1 is MNHEY and CDR2 SVGEGT. The CDR3 runs to 17 residues.